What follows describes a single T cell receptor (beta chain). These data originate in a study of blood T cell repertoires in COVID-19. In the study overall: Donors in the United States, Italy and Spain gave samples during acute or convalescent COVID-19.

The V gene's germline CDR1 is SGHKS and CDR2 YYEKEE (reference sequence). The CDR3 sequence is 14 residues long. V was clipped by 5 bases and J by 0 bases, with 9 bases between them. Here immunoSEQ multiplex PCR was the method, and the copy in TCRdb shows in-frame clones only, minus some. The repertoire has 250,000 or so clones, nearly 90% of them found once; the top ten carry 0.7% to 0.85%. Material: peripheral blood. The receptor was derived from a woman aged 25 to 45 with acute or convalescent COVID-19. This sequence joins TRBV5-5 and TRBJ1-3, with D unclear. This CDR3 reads CASRSPGSGNTIYF. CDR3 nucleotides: TGTGCCAGCAGGAGTCCGGGCTCTGGAAACACCATATATTTT.